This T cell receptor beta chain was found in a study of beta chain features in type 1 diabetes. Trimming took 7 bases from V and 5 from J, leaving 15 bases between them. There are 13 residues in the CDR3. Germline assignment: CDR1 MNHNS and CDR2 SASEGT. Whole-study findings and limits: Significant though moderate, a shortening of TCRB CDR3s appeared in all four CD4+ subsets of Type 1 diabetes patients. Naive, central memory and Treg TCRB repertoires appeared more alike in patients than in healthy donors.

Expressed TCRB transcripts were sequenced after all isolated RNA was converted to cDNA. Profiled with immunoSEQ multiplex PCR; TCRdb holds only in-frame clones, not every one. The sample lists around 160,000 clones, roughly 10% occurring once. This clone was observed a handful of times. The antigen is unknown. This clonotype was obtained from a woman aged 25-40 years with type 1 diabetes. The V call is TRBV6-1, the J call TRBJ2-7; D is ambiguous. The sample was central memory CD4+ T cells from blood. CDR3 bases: TGTGCCAGCATGAAGGAGTCTGGCGACGAGCAGTACTTC. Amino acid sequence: CASMKESGDEQYF.